The present entry profiles one TCR beta chain with its context. Antigen specificity is unknown. These data belong to a study of monozygotic twins with inflammatory bowel disease. CDR3 size: 12 residues. Germline V gene data show CDR1 as MNHEY and CDR2 as SMNVEV (reference sequence). UMIs incorporating a 6-nucleotide sample barcode were appended by means of template switching. Each of TCRalpha and TCRbeta cDNA went through two nested PCRs, lasting approximately 16 and 9 cycles. TCRdb re-called the 5' RACE reads; one entry per CDR3 protein, DNA not given. This repertoire includes hundreds of thousands of distinct CDR3 sequences. Blood was drawn at 2.5 ml per donor. Points from the study as a whole: Immunosuppressive treatment differences may have increased patient repertoire variability.

Specimen: blood. The chain joins TRBV27 to TRBJ1-2; TCRdb names TRBD1, which stays unverified in the absence of DNA. This receptor was obtained from a human donor with ulcerative colitis or Crohn's disease, or a healthy co-twin of an affected twin (not recorded which). The CDR3 here is CASSSRTNGYTF.